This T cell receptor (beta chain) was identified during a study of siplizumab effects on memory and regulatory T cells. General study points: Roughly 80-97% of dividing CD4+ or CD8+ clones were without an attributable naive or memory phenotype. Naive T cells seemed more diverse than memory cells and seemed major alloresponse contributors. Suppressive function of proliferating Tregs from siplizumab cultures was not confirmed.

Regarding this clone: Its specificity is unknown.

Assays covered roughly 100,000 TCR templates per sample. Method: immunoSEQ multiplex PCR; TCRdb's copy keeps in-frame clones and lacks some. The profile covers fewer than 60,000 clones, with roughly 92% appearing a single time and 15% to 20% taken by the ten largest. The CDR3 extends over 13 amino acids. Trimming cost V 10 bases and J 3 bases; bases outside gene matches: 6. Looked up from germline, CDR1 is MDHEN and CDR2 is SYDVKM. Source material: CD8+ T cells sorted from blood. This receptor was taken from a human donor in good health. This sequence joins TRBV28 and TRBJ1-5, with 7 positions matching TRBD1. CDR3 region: CATRDRDNQPQHF. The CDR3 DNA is TGTGCCACTCGGGACAGAGACAATCAGCCCCAGCATTTT.